Reported below is one TCR beta chain. Primers used in a second PCR of roughly 6 to 12 cycles were a sample-barcoded 5' primer and a J-beta primer mix. TCRdb re-derived calls from the 5' RACE reads in MiXCR, one entry per CDR3 protein. The sample contains around 970,000 distinct CDR3 sequences, roughly half of which appear only once. These data belong to a study of blood T cells in healthy people across ages. CDR1 is LGHDT and CDR2 is YNNKEL in the germline V gene (reference sequence). This CDR3 contains 14 residues. This clonotype originated in an older woman in good health. Sequencing input: blood. The chain uses TRBV3-1 and TRBJ2-5, with 12 bases matching TRBD1. The J call is doubtful: the DNA matches TRBJ2-7 better. The CDR3 coding sequence is TGTGCCAGCAGCCCCCGGGACAGGGGGCGCGAGCAGTACTTC. The encoded protein is CASSPRDRGREQYF.